The 15 T cell receptor beta chains listed next were all sequenced from one sample in a study of shared clonotypes between healthy human individuals. The table came from immunoSEQ multiplex PCR; TCRdb's copy has only in-frame clones and leaves some out. The sample has around 340,000 clones, around four fifths seen once; the top ten hold roughly 10%. What was sequenced was memory CD4+ T cells sorted from blood. Subset: CD45RA-negative fraction. The receptors here all came from a man aged 25-45 years in good health.

The chain couples TRBV19 to TRBJ2-5; D call uncertain. Trimming left V 3 bases short and J 7 bases short, with 12 bases between. The CDR3 covers 13 residues. From germline, CDR1 is LNHDA and CDR2 SQIVND (reference sequence). CDR3 bases: TGTGCCAGTAGTATTGGGTCTACTGGGACCCAGTACTTC. Amino acid sequence: CASSIGSTGTQYF.

The chain employs TRBV29-1 and TRBJ2-7; D not resolved. V was cut by 4 bases and J by 1 base, with 8 bases left in between. Germline V gives CDR1 SQVTM, CDR2 ANQGSEA. The CDR3 runs 12 residues. CDR3 amino acids: CSVGDSSYEQYF. The CDR3, as DNA: TGCAGCGTTGGAGATAGTTCCTACGAGCAGTACTTC.

Many counts were recorded for this clone. The chain joins TRBV30 to TRBJ1-5; D is perhaps TRBD1 (5 bases). Germline CDR1 GTSNPN, CDR2 SVGIG (reference sequence). This CDR3 contains 15 residues. The V and J ends lost 5 bases and 2 bases respectively, with 16 bases between them. In DNA form, the CDR3 reads TGTGCCTGGTCAGCTTGGGGGGTTCGCAATCAGCCCCAGCATTTT. Translating it yields CAWSAWGVRNQPQHF. The complete variable domain, with remaining parts taken from reference TRBV30 and TRBJ1-5, reads SQTIHQWPATLVQPVGSPLSLECTVEGTSNPNLYWYRQAAGRGLQLLFYSVGIGQISSEVPQNLSASRPQDRQFILSSKKLLLSDSGFYLCAWSAWGVRNQPQHFGDGTRLSIL.

For this clone: Other DNA variants within this sample encode the same CDR3. This chain uses TRBV7-9 with TRBJ2-1, with 9 positions matching TRBD2. There are 16 residues in the CDR3. Per the germline V gene, CDR1 is SEHNR and CDR2 is FQNEAQ (reference sequence). With 2 bases clipped from V and 4 bases from J, the junction kept 6 bases outside the gene matches. In DNA form, the CDR3 reads TGTGCCAGCAGCTTATGGTTAGCGGGAGAGTACAATGAGCAGTTCTTC. Translated: CASSLWLAGEYNEQFF. The whole variable domain, remainder taken from reference TRBV7-9 and TRBJ2-1, is DTGVSQNPRHKITKRGQNVTFRCDPISEHNRLYWYRQTLGQGPEFLTYFQNEAQLEKSRLLSDRFSAERPKGSFSTLEIQRTEQGDSAMYLCASSLWLAGEYNEQFFGPGTRLTVL.

This sequence joins TRBV5-6 and TRBJ1-2; D perhaps matches TRBD1 (6 bases). This CDR3 region has 16 residues. Trimming took off 2 bases at V and 0 bases at J, with 14 bases between the two ends. The germline V gene encodes CDR1 SGHDT and CDR2 YYEEEE. The CDR3 DNA reads as TGTGCCAGCAGCTTTTGGGATACAGGGTCTAACTATGGCTACACCTTC. Amino acid sequence: CASSFWDTGSNYGYTF.

The chain couples TRBV5-1 to TRBJ1-2, with 9 positions matching TRBD1. CDR3 length equals 14 residues. Germline values: CDR1 SGHRS, CDR2 YFSETQ. V dropped 4 bases and J dropped 5; count of bases not matched to a gene: 6. The CDR3 DNA is TGCGCCAGCAGCCAAGAGGGGACAGGGTATGGCTACACCTTC. It codes for CASSQEGTGYGYTF.

The rearrangement uses TRBV5-4 and TRBJ2-7, with TRBD2 matching 7 bases. This CDR3 spans 13 amino acids. The V segment lost 4 bases and the J segment 6 bases; nucleotides outside the gene matches: 7. Germline V gene sequence: CDR1 SGHNT, CDR2 YYREEE (reference sequence). The CDR3 loop reads CASSLATSTEQYF. CDR3 bases: TGTGCCAGCAGCCTAGCGACTAGCACCGAGCAGTACTTC.

The chain has TRBV2 and TRBJ2-3; D perhaps matches TRBD2 (5 bases). Deletions cut 2 bases from V and 4 bases from J, with 10 bases between. The CDR3 has 14 residues. Germline CDR1 is SNHLY and CDR2 is FYNNEI. CDR3 coding DNA: TGTGCCAGCAGTGAATTTTTCGGGGCAGATACGCAGTATTTT. This codes for CASSEFFGADTQYF.

The chain uses TRBV7-9 and TRBJ2-3; D is unclear. CDR3 size: 14 residues. V lost 6 bases to trimming and J lost 1 base, with 11 bases between them. Germline lookup yields CDR1 SEHNR and CDR2 FQNEAQ (reference sequence). Here the CDR3 reads CASRLSIGTDTQYF. In DNA form, the CDR3 reads TGTGCCAGCAGACTCTCCATTGGCACAGATACGCAGTATTTT.

Turning to this clone: The same CDR3 also results from other DNA sequences found in this sample. The rearrangement uses TRBV19 and TRBJ2-7; D gene uncertain. Germline CDR1 LNHDA, CDR2 SQIVND (reference sequence). The CDR3 totals 11 residues. Trimming removed 5 bases from V and 5 bases from J, with 7 bases in between. The CDR3 loop is CASSRWNEQYF. The DNA of the CDR3 is TGTGCCAGTAGTCGATGGAACGAGCAGTACTTC.

For this clone: The sample holds other DNA sequences that translate to the same CDR3. V usage is TRBV6-5 and J usage is TRBJ2-5; 7 nucleotides agree with TRBD1. Germline V gives CDR1 MNHEY, CDR2 SVGAGI. The CDR3 contains 13 residues. J was trimmed by 2 bases and V by 7 bases; bases with no gene match: 4. Here the CDR3 DNA reads TGTGCCAGCAACCGGGACAGACAAGAGACCCAGTACTTC. Its translation is CASNRDRQETQYF.

The rearrangement links TRBV28 to TRBJ2-5; TRBD2 matches 8 bases. The CDR3 loop spans 19 amino acids. Germline CDR1 and CDR2: MDHEN and SYDVKM. Trimming removed 6 bases from V and 5 bases from J; junction bases left unmatched: 23. CDR3 bases: TGTGCCAGCAGCACTCTCGGGGGGGGTGGACCCACGATCGTGGAGACCCAGTACTTC. Its translation is CASSTLGGGGPTIVETQYF.

Concerning this clone itself: Within the sample, other DNA sequences also encode this same CDR3. The chain couples TRBV5-1 to TRBJ2-5, with D possibly TRBD1 on 5 matching bases. This CDR3 has 13 residues. Germline V gives CDR1 SGHRS, CDR2 YFSETQ. Trimming cost V 0 bases and J 4 bases, with 7 bases left between them. CDR3 sequence reads: CASSLGQGETQYF. CDR3 DNA sequence: TGCGCCAGCAGCTTGGGGCAGGGAGAGACCCAGTACTTC.

Worth noting for this clone: This CDR3 is also generated by other DNA sequences in the sample. This chain uses TRBV7-2 with TRBJ2-4, with 9 bases identical to TRBD1. V trimming: 6 bases; J trimming: 6 bases; junction bases outside the gene matches: 6. Germline CDR1 SGHTA, CDR2 FQGNSA. The CDR3 covers 14 residues. This chain's CDR3 is CASSLGQGGNIQYF. The CDR3 bases are TGTGCCAGCAGTTTGGGACAGGGAGGAAACATTCAGTACTTC.

The chain combines TRBV7-9 with TRBJ2-5; TRBD1 aligns across 7 bases. The CDR3 is 14 residues long. Germline V gene lookup returns CDR1 SEHNR and CDR2 FQNEAQ (reference sequence). The V gene end was trimmed by 7 bases and the J gene end by 2 bases; junction bases not matched to a gene: 7. CDR3 in DNA: TGTGCCAGCACTAGGGGACAGCTACAAGAGACCCAGTACTTC. Protein: CASTRGQLQETQYF.